Listed here are 23 T cell receptor beta chains from one sample, sequenced in a study of molecular identifiers for immune sequencing clone quantification (dated by TCRdb to the late 2010s). The method was PCR. The instrument given in TCRdb is Illumina HiSeq 4000. TCRdb redid the processing of the public reads, applying fastp at Q25 and MiXCR, and retained in-frame beta chains. One record per CDR3 amino acid sequence lists the most common genes and DNA. This sample is represented by around 470,000 distinct CDR3 sequences; about 22% of them were singletons. The leading ten clones occupy approximately 0.84% of the sample. What was sequenced was naive CD8+ T cells from blood, with Jurkat cell RNA spiked in. The meaning of the sample's cell subset or site label: FACS-sorted CD8+CD4-CCR7+CD45RA+ naive T cells. Receptors originate from a human donor in good health. Some libraries in this study had Jurkat cell RNA spiked in.

The chain joins TRBV6-2 or TRBV6-3 to TRBJ2-7; 10 positions match TRBD1. Germline CDR1 reads MNHEY; CDR2 reads SVGEGT. This CDR3 is 17 amino acids long. V shed 0 bases, J shed 7 bases, and the junction held 12 bases outside the gene matches. CDR3 DNA: TGTGCCAGCAGTTACTCGGGACAGGGGTTTTTAGGCGTGGAGCAGTACTTC. Protein sequence: CASSYSGQGFLGVEQYF.

This clonotype was seen ten or more times. The rearrangement joins TRBV7-2 to TRBJ2-1; D uncertain. The CDR3 runs 13 residues. Looked up from germline, CDR1 is SGHTA and CDR2 is FQGNSA. V lost 1 base and J 6 bases, leaving 7 bases between the germline ends. The DNA of the CDR3 is TGTGCCAGCAGCTTAGGCCTCTTCAATGAGCAGTTCTTC. Amino acids: CASSLGLFNEQFF.

A few counts support this clonotype. The chain employs TRBV6-1 and TRBJ2-6, with 12 bases aligning to TRBD1. V dropped 3 bases and J dropped 4; count of bases not matched to a gene: 4. The length of the CDR3 is 17 residues. Germline V gene sequence: CDR1 MNHNS, CDR2 SASEGT. Here the CDR3 DNA reads TGTGCCAGCAGTGAGGGACAGGGGGCTTGGGGGGCCAACGTCCTGACTTTC. This translates into CASSEGQGAWGANVLTF.

The V and J genes are TRBV12-3 or TRBV12-4 and TRBJ2-2; 11 bases are a match to TRBD2. CDR3 length equals 15 residues. J was trimmed by 7 bases and V by 4 bases; bases with no gene match: 5. The CDR3 is CASSYSGRVDGELFF. CDR3 nucleotides: TGTGCCAGCAGTTATAGCGGGAGGGTCGACGGGGAGCTGTTTTTT.

V is TRBV28 and J is TRBJ2-7; D perhaps matches TRBD1 (6 bases). Trimming left V 6 bases short and J 6 bases short, with 12 bases between. CDR1 is MDHEN and CDR2 is SYDVKM in the germline V gene. The CDR3 extends over 12 amino acids. CDR3 protein: CASSLQGTEQYF. CDR3 DNA sequence: TGTGCCAGCAGCTTACAGGGAACCGAGCAGTACTTC. Full variable domain (rest looked up from reference TRBV28 and TRBJ2-7): DVKVTQSSRYLVKRTGEKVFLECVQDMDHENMFWYRQDPGLGLRLIYFSYDVKMKEKGDIPEGYSVSREKKERFSLILESASTNQTSMYLCASSLQGTEQYFGPGTRLTVT.

This clonotype was detected once. One junction end disagrees with the germline gene, perhaps due to a read error. The chain is built from TRBV5-3 and TRBJ2-2; D may correspond to TRBD1 or TRBD2 (5 bases each). TRBV5-3 is marked as an open reading frame, function uncertain. The CDR3 covers 15 residues. The CDR3 sequence: CASSLFPGTTGELFF. In nucleotides, the CDR3 is TGTGCCAGCAGCTTGTTTCCGGGGACCACCGGGGAGCTGTTTTTT.

This clonotype occurred a few times. This chain joins TRBV3-1 and TRBJ2-3; TRBD2 might be the D (5 bases). Deletions cut 1 base from V and 2 bases from J, with 13 bases between. CDR1 is LGHDT and CDR2 is YNNKEL in the germline V gene (reference sequence). The CDR3 extends over 16 amino acids. The CDR3 loop is CASSQGLAEITDTQYF. In nucleotides, the CDR3 is TGTGCCAGCAGCCAAGGCCTAGCAGAGATCACAGATACGCAGTATTTT.

In this sample, this clonotype turned up a few times. The chain is built from TRBV28 and TRBJ2-2, with TRBD2 matching 9 bases. The CDR3 runs to 17 residues. The ends lost 7 bases at V and 5 bases at J; junction bases unmatched: 14. Looked up from germline, CDR1 is MDHEN and CDR2 is SYDVKM. The CDR3 loop is CASTIGSSGSLTGELFF. The CDR3 nucleotides read TGTGCCAGCACAATTGGTAGTAGCGGGAGTCTTACCGGGGAGCTGTTTTTT. Full variable domain (remainder filled in from reference TRBV28 and TRBJ2-2): DVKVTQSSRYLVKRTGEKVFLECVQDMDHENMFWYRQDPGLGLRLIYFSYDVKMKEKGDIPEGYSVSREKKERFSLILESASTNQTSMYLCASTIGSSGSLTGELFFGEGSRLTVL.

This clonotype was seen at least ten times. The chain joins TRBV5-1 to TRBJ1-5; tentatively, D is TRBD1 (5 bases). Germline CDR1 and CDR2: SGHRS and YFSETQ. The CDR3 contains 16 residues. The ends were cut back, 4 bases at V and 0 bases at J, with 14 bases in the middle. The CDR3 DNA follows: TGCGCCAGCAGCCTGCAACGACAGTTTAGCAATCAGCCCCAGCATTTT. Amino acids: CASSLQRQFSNQPQHF.

This CDR3 is CASSPSGGTSYNEQFF. The DNA of the CDR3 is TGTGCCAGCAGTCCTAGCGGGGGAACCTCCTACAATGAGCAGTTCTTC. J is TRBJ2-1 and V is TRBV6-5; 10 bases are shared with TRBD2. The CDR3 is made up of 16 amino acids. Germline CDR1 and CDR2: MNHEY and SVGAGI. Trimming at V came to 5 bases and at J to 0 bases, leaving 4 bases not matched to a gene.

This clonotype was counted ten times or more. The genes are TRBV5-5 and TRBJ2-7; no clear D. The germline V gene encodes CDR1 SGHKS and CDR2 YYEKEE (reference sequence). Trimming stripped 4 bases from V and 0 bases from J, with 11 bases between. This CDR3 has 14 residues. The CDR3 DNA is TGTGCCAGCAGCCCAGACACAAACTCCTACGAGCAGTACTTC. This gives the protein CASSPDTNSYEQYF.

This clonotype occurred a few times. V is TRBV27 and J is TRBJ1-2; no definite D call. The germline V gene encodes CDR1 MNHEY and CDR2 SMNVEV (reference sequence). The CDR3 sequence is 15 residues long. Trimming pared 0 bases from V and 4 bases from J, leaving 12 bases between. CDR3 region: CASSLSSSTFYGYTF. CDR3 sequence (DNA): TGTGCCAGCAGTTTATCGTCCAGCACGTTCTATGGCTACACCTTC.

A few counts support this clonotype. The gene calls are TRBV27 and TRBJ1-6; a weak D match, TRBD1 (6 bases). The CDR3 runs 15 residues. Trimming left V 6 bases short and J 9 bases short, with 18 bases between. Germline-derived CDR1 and CDR2 are MNHEY and SMNVEV (reference sequence). CDR3 protein: CASRLTGTNSSPLHF. Written as DNA, the CDR3 is TGTGCCAGCAGGTTAACCGGGACAAATAGTTCACCCCTCCACTTT.

In this sample, this clonotype turned up many times. The V call is TRBV7-9, the J call TRBJ2-3; the D gene is possibly TRBD1 (6 bases). V shed 3 bases and J shed 3 bases, with 31 bases lying between them. The CDR3 loop spans 21 amino acids. Germline-derived CDR1 and CDR2 are SEHNR and FQNEAQ (reference sequence). CDR3 in DNA: TGTGCCAGCAGCTTCCGCCTTGGAGGCAGGGGCTCCTCAGGTGGTACAGATACGCAGTATTTT. This encodes CASSFRLGGRGSSGGTDTQYF. Full variable domain (missing parts from reference TRBV7-9 and TRBJ2-3): DTGVSQNPRHKITKRGQNVTFRCDPISEHNRLYWYRQTLGQGPEFLTYFQNEAQLEKSRLLSDRFSAERPKGSFSTLEIQRTEQGDSAMYLCASSFRLGGRGSSGGTDTQYFGPGTRLTVL.

This clonotype was detected a few times. This rearrangement joins TRBV29-1 to TRBJ2-1; tentatively, D is TRBD1 (7 bases). This CDR3 has 15 amino acids. Germline V gene data show CDR1 as SQVTM and CDR2 as ANQGSEA. V dropped 0 bases and J dropped 2 bases, with 11 bases sitting between them. CDR3 DNA: TGCAGCGTTGAAGAAGACAGGGAGGCCTACAATGAGCAGTTCTTC. Amino acid sequence: CSVEEDREAYNEQFF.

This chain uses TRBV20-1 with TRBJ2-7, with D uncertain. Germline V gene data show CDR1 as DFQATT and CDR2 as SNEGSKA (reference sequence). V gave up 1 base and J gave up 0 bases, with 10 bases separating them. The CDR3 runs to 14 residues. The CDR3 sequence is CSARGQDSSYEQYF. For the CDR3, the DNA is TGCAGTGCTAGAGGCCAGGATAGCTCCTACGAGCAGTACTTC.

In nucleotides, the CDR3 is TGTGCCATCAGTAGCGGGGGGGCGGTAGATACGCAGTATTTT. Translation gives CAISSGGAVDTQYF. The chain carries TRBV10-3 and TRBJ2-3; TRBD2 matches 10 bases. V gave up 5 bases and J gave up 5 bases; unmatched junction bases: 4. The CDR3 sequence is 14 residues long. Germline V gene data show CDR1 as ENHRY and CDR2 as SYGVKD.

In this sample, this clonotype turned up many times. The rearrangement uses TRBV7-9 and TRBJ1-1; 9 bases are shared with TRBD1. The V gene's germline CDR1 is SEHNR and CDR2 FQNEAQ (reference sequence). The junction had 7 bases not matched to a gene; V was cut back by 5 bases and J by 3 bases. This CDR3 region has 15 residues. The CDR3 DNA reads TGTGCCAGCAGCCCGGGACAGGGTTCATACACTGAAGCTTTCTTT. Its translation: CASSPGQGSYTEAFF.

The chain links TRBV7-6 to TRBJ2-6; D unresolved. V was clipped by 1 base and J by 3 bases, with 7 bases between them. The CDR3 is 15 residues long. Per germline, CDR1 SGHVS and CDR2 FNYEAQ. The CDR3 here is CASSLDSGGANVLTF. CDR3 coding DNA: TGTGCCAGCAGCTTAGACAGTGGTGGGGCCAACGTCCTGACTTTC. The full variable domain, its missing parts supplied by reference TRBV7-6 and TRBJ2-6, is GAGVSQSPRYKVTKRGQDVALRCDPISGHVSLYWYRQALGQGPEFLTYFNYEAQQDKSGLPNDRFSAERPEGSISTLTIQRTEQRDSAMYRCASSLDSGGANVLTFGAGSRLTVL.

For this clonotype: A single base separates this from a much larger clone, so it may be a read error. The V gene is TRBV4-2, the J gene TRBJ1-1; the D gene is possibly TRBD1 (6 bases). Germline values: CDR1 LGHNA, CDR2 YNFKEQ. The CDR3 has 15 residues. The CDR3 here is CASSQTRTVWTEALF. As DNA, the CDR3 is TGTGCCAGCAGTCAGACTAGGACAGTGTGGACTGAAGCTCTCTTT.

This clonotype was counted only a few times. The chain recombines TRBV7-9 with TRBJ2-7; no clear D. The V end lost 5 bases, the J end lost 2 bases, and 13 bases lay between the germline ends. The germline V gene has CDR1 SEHNR and CDR2 FQNEAQ (reference sequence). The CDR3 sequence is 14 residues long. The CDR3 nucleotides are TGTGCCAGCAGCGACGCCTTACTTGCCTACGAGCAGTACTTC. It translates to CASSDALLAYEQYF.

The table lists this clonotype with many counts. CDR3 loop: CASSIAGAIGYTF. Written as DNA, the CDR3 is TGTGCCAGTAGTATAGCAGGGGCGATCGGCTACACCTTC. The rearrangement links TRBV19 to TRBJ1-2, with a possible D match to TRBD1 (6 bases). CDR1 is LNHDA, CDR2 SQIVND, per germline (reference sequence). V lost 1 base, J lost 8 bases, and 11 bases lay in between. This CDR3 is 13 amino acids long. The complete variable domain, with remaining parts taken from reference TRBV19 and TRBJ1-2, reads DGGITQSPKYLFRKEGQNVTLSCEQNLNHDAMYWYRQDPGQGLRLIYYSQIVNDFQKGDIAEGYSVSREKKESFPLTVTSAQKNPTAFYLCASSIAGAIGYTFGSGTRLTVV.

This clonotype was picked up many times. The chain recombines TRBV12-5 with TRBJ2-3; 9 nucleotides match TRBD1. J lost 1 base, V lost 1 base, and 0 bases had no gene match. Germline CDR1 LGHNT, CDR2 FRNRAP. This CDR3 has 15 residues. The CDR3 region has the DNA TGTGCTAGTGGTTTGGGACAGGGGGGCACAGATACGCAGTATTTT. As protein: CASGLGQGGTDTQYF.